The 31 T cell receptor beta chains in this list originate from one sample, sequenced in a study of blood T cell repertoires in COVID-19. The method was immunoSEQ multiplex PCR; TCRdb's version includes in-frame clones alone and lacks a portion of them. This repertoire shows 110,000 or so clones, approximately 90% found once; its top ten account for roughly 8.4%. The sequenced sample was peripheral blood. All receptors derive from a woman in her sixties or seventies who had recovered from COVID-19.

The chain uses TRBV4-1 and TRBJ1-1, with 7 bases that match TRBD1. The V segment lost 0 bases and the J segment 4 bases; nucleotides outside the gene matches: 5. This CDR3 has 15 amino acids. Germline V gene sequence: CDR1 MGHRA, CDR2 YSYEKL. CDR3 sequence reads: CASSQDQDRTTEAFF. The CDR3 nucleotides are TGCGCCAGCAGCCAAGATCAGGACAGGACCACTGAAGCTTTCTTT.

J is TRBJ2-5 and V is TRBV7-9; TRBD2 agrees at 7 bases. CDR1 SEHNR and CDR2 FQNEAQ come from the germline V gene (reference sequence). V shed 3 bases, J shed 3 bases, and the junction held 4 bases outside the gene matches. The CDR3 sequence is 14 residues long. CDR3: CASSFGGREETQYF. The CDR3 DNA sequence: TGTGCCAGCAGCTTTGGGGGGAGGGAAGAGACCCAGTACTTC.

The CDR3 DNA reads as TGTGCCAGCAGCTTGGACCCTAGCGGGGGGGGTGAGACCCAGTACTTC. This gives the protein CASSLDPSGGGETQYF. V and J are TRBV5-5 and TRBJ2-5, with TRBD2 matching over 12 bases. Per germline, CDR1 SGHKS and CDR2 YYEKEE (reference sequence). CDR3 size: 16 residues. J lost 5 bases, V lost 0 bases, and 5 bases had no gene match.

The genes are TRBV5-5 and TRBJ1-3, with D perhaps matching TRBD1 (6 bases). Trimming removed 2 bases at V and 4 bases at J, with 10 bases between. This CDR3 comprises 14 residues. CDR1 SGHKS and CDR2 YYEKEE come from the germline V gene (reference sequence). CDR3 sequence: CASSLGGFGNTIYF. CDR3 nucleotides: TGTGCCAGCAGCTTAGGGGGATTCGGAAACACCATATATTTT.

CDR3 amino acids: CASSLKGRDTQYF. The CDR3 DNA reads TGTGCCAGCAGCTTGAAAGGGAGGGACACGCAGTATTTT. V gene TRBV7-2 combines with J gene TRBJ2-3; 7 bases line up with TRBD2. The CDR3 spans 13 residues. Germline values: CDR1 SGHTA, CDR2 FQGNSA. Trimming took 3 bases from V and 9 from J; bases not matched to a gene: 6.

This rearrangement joins TRBV5-1 to TRBJ2-7, with 7 bases aligning to TRBD1. The trim removed 2 bases at V and 3 bases at J, leaving 5 bases unmatched. CDR1 and CDR2 (germline): SGHRS, YFSETQ. This CDR3 is 14 amino acids long. CDR3: CASSFPGQFYEQYF. CDR3 nucleotides: TGCGCCAGCAGCTTTCCGGGACAGTTCTACGAGCAGTACTTC. The entire variable domain, with the rest obtained from reference TRBV5-1 and TRBJ2-7, is as follows: KAGVTQTPRYLIKTRGQQVTLSCSPISGHRSVSWYQQTPGQGLQFLFEYFSETQRNKGNFPGRFSGRQFSNSRSEMNVSTLELGDSALYLCASSFPGQFYEQYFGPGTRLTVT.

The chain has TRBV27 and TRBJ1-2; TRBD1 matches 10 bases. Germline assignment: CDR1 MNHEY and CDR2 SMNVEV (reference sequence). V lost 1 base to trimming and J lost 7 bases; unmatched junction nucleotides: 9. The CDR3 covers 16 residues. The CDR3 is CASSLFPTGGAGGYTF. DNA for the CDR3: TGTGCCAGCAGTTTATTCCCGACAGGGGGCGCTGGTGGCTACACCTTC.

The rearrangement joins TRBV28 to TRBJ1-1, with unresolved D. Germline CDR1 MDHEN, CDR2 SYDVKM. The V gene lost 1 base and the J gene lost 1 base, with 7 bases spanning the gap. The CDR3 covers 14 residues. Here the CDR3 reads CASSLSGTNTEAFF. CDR3 bases: TGTGCCAGCAGTTTATCTGGCACGAACACTGAAGCTTTCTTT.

The chain recombines TRBV12-3 or TRBV12-4 with TRBJ2-1; TRBD2 agrees at 8 bases. With 7 bases clipped from V and 6 bases from J, the junction kept 5 bases outside the gene matches. This CDR3 has 13 residues. In DNA form, the CDR3 reads TGTGCCAGCACGGGCGGGAGGCTCAATGAGCAGTTCTTC. It specifies CASTGGRLNEQFF.

V usage is TRBV3-1 (or the pseudogene TRBV3-2) and J usage is TRBJ2-3; 14 bases match TRBD2. Germline V lookup: CDR1 LGHDT, CDR2 YNNKEL (reference sequence). This CDR3 is built from 14 residues. Trimming at V came to 6 bases and at J to 6 bases, leaving 2 bases not matched to a gene. The CDR3 region is CASRTSGGADTQYF. CDR3 in DNA: TGTGCCAGCAGGACTAGCGGGGGGGCCGATACGCAGTATTTT.

This clone occurred a few times. The rearrangement uses TRBV7-3 and TRBJ2-7, with a tentative D call TRBD1 (5 bases). The V end was cut by 5 bases, the J end by 0 bases, with 14 bases between. CDR1 SGHTA and CDR2 FQGTGA come from the germline V gene. The CDR3 covers 15 residues. CDR3 nucleotides: TGTGCCAGCAGCCAGGGCCCTGTAGGCTCCTACGAGCAGTACTTC. Residues: CASSQGPVGSYEQYF.

The V call is TRBV2, the J call TRBJ2-1, with D perhaps TRBD2 (6 bases). The CDR3 spans 17 residues. The germline V gene has CDR1 SNHLY and CDR2 FYNNEI. V was shortened by 7 bases and J by 0 bases, with 19 bases between the two germline ends. CDR3 sequence: CASKARLSGGSYNEQFF. The CDR3 DNA follows: TGTGCCAGCAAGGCCCGCCTTAGCGGAGGCTCCTACAATGAGCAGTTCTTC.

The gene calls are TRBV3-1 (or the pseudogene TRBV3-2) and TRBJ2-1; 7 positions match TRBD2. The length of the CDR3 is 18 residues. V was pared by 3 bases and J by 0 bases, with 11 bases of the junction left unmatched. The germline V gene encodes CDR1 LGHDT and CDR2 YNNKEL (reference sequence). CDR3 loop: CASSQLAANKASYNEQFF. CDR3 in DNA: TGTGCCAGCAGCCAGCTAGCGGCAAATAAAGCCTCCTACAATGAGCAGTTCTTC.

The rearrangement joins TRBV11-3 to TRBJ2-1, with D possibly TRBD1 on 6 matching bases. V was cut by 0 bases and J by 5 bases, with 8 bases left in between. Germline V gene data show CDR1 as SGHNT and CDR2 as YENEEA. The CDR3 contains 14 residues. The CDR3: CASSLDAGDNEQFF. The CDR3 DNA reads TGTGCCAGCAGCTTAGATGCAGGGGACAATGAGCAGTTCTTC.

This rearrangement joins TRBV15 to TRBJ1-3, with 7 positions matching TRBD1. Germline-derived CDR1 and CDR2 are LNHNV and YYDKDF (reference sequence). The CDR3 covers 16 residues. The V gene end was trimmed by 2 bases and the J gene end by 4 bases; junction bases not matched to a gene: 8. CDR3: CATSRSHRGSGNTIYF. DNA of the CDR3: TGTGCCACCAGCAGATCCCACAGGGGATCAGGAAACACCATATATTTT.

The chain uses TRBV10-3 and TRBJ1-5; D not certain. Trimming took off 2 bases at V and 5 bases at J, with 4 bases between the two ends. The CDR3 is made up of 12 amino acids. Germline-derived CDR1 and CDR2 are ENHRY and SYGVKD. The CDR3 sequence is CAISEPYQPQHF. The CDR3 nucleotides read TGTGCCATCAGTGAGCCTTATCAGCCCCAGCATTTT.

V and J are TRBV30 and TRBJ1-2, with TRBD1 matching over 9 bases. The germline V gene encodes CDR1 GTSNPN and CDR2 SVGIG (reference sequence). The CDR3 runs to 13 residues. V trimming: 7 bases; J trimming: 3 bases; junction bases outside the gene matches: 6. CDR3 DNA sequence: TGTGCCTCCGGGACAGGGTTTCACTATGGCTACACCTTC. It encodes CASGTGFHYGYTF.

J is TRBJ1-4 and V is TRBV5-1; D possibly corresponds to TRBD1 (5 bases). The V gene lost 2 bases and the J gene lost 3 bases, with 11 bases spanning the gap. The CDR3 has 15 residues. Germline V CDR1 and CDR2: SGHRS, YFSETQ. The CDR3 loop is CASSLVGDSNEKLFF. CDR3 bases: TGCGCCAGCAGCTTAGTGGGGGACTCTAATGAAAAACTGTTTTTT. The whole variable domain, filled in from reference TRBV5-1 and TRBJ1-4, reads KAGVTQTPRYLIKTRGQQVTLSCSPISGHRSVSWYQQTPGQGLQFLFEYFSETQRNKGNFPGRFSGRQFSNSRSEMNVSTLELGDSALYLCASSLVGDSNEKLFFGSGTQLSVL.

This chain links TRBV5-4 with TRBJ1-5; the D is unclear. Germline V gene sequence: CDR1 SGHNT, CDR2 YYREEE (reference sequence). V lost 4 bases and J 0 bases, leaving 14 bases between the germline ends. This CDR3 contains 16 residues. CDR3 in amino acids: CASSPHGQTSNQPQHF. In DNA form, the CDR3 reads TGTGCCAGCAGCCCCCATGGGCAGACTAGCAATCAGCCCCAGCATTTT.

This clone was found a few times. The chain uses TRBV27 and TRBJ2-7; tentative D call: TRBD2 (5 bases). V lost 5 bases to trimming and J lost 7 bases, with 15 bases between them. Germline assignment: CDR1 MNHEY and CDR2 SMNVEV (reference sequence). The CDR3 contains 13 residues. CDR3 sequence reads: CASSLRELGEQYF. CDR3 coding DNA: TGTGCCAGCAGTCTAAGGGAGCTCGGGGAGCAGTACTTC.

The CDR3: CASSRLDSSYGYTF. CDR3 in DNA: TGTGCCAGCTCACGGCTGGACAGTAGTTATGGCTACACCTTC. The gene calls are TRBV18 and TRBJ1-2, with a possible D match to TRBD1 (6 bases). Trimming pared 4 bases from V and 5 bases from J, leaving 14 bases between. Germline lookup yields CDR1 KGHSH and CDR2 LQKENI. The CDR3 contains 14 residues.

The rearrangement links TRBV5-1 to TRBJ1-2; D uncertain. V lost 6 bases to trimming and J lost 5 bases, with 20 bases between them. CDR1 is SGHRS and CDR2 is YFSETQ in the germline V gene. The CDR3 covers 15 residues. The CDR3 coding sequence is TGCGCCAGCACCGCCGGAGACTTCCCCTTTTATGGCTACACCTTC. Its translation is CASTAGDFPFYGYTF.

The chain uses TRBV7-2 and TRBJ2-1; perhaps TRBD2 as D (5 bases). Trimming cost V 5 bases and J 6 bases, with 14 bases left between them. The length of the CDR3 is 14 residues. The germline CDR1 and CDR2 sequences are SGHTA and FQGNSA. The CDR3 bases are TGTGCCAGCAGCAGAGGAAGGACTGGCAATGAGCAGTTCTTC. Its protein is CASSRGRTGNEQFF.

The V gene is TRBV29-1, the J gene TRBJ2-1; a possible D gene is TRBD2 (6 bases). The V and J ends lost 2 bases and 12 bases respectively, with 11 bases between them. This CDR3 has 11 amino acids. Germline V gene lookup returns CDR1 SQVTM and CDR2 ANQGSEA. The CDR3 DNA follows: TGCAGCGTTGAACGCGGGGACGGGCAGTTCTTC. This gives the protein CSVERGDGQFF.

In this sample, this clone turned up once. The J gene is TRBJ2-4, the V gene TRBV19; a weak D match, TRBD1 (6 bases). The V gene lost 4 bases and the J gene lost 8 bases, with 15 bases spanning the gap. The CDR3 has 14 residues. Germline V gene lookup returns CDR1 LNHDA and CDR2 SQIVND (reference sequence). The DNA of the CDR3 is TGTGCCAGTAGTACGACAGGACATGGGGACATTCAGTACTTC. Translating gives CASSTTGHGDIQYF.

This chain connects TRBV30 to TRBJ1-5; D is undetermined. V was trimmed by 0 bases and J by 6 bases, leaving 9 bases between them. Germline CDR1 GTSNPN, CDR2 SVGIG (reference sequence). This CDR3 is built from 13 residues. The CDR3 bases are TGTGCCTGGAGTGTCCAGGTCTCTCAGCCCCAGCATTTT. This codes for CAWSVQVSQPQHF. Full variable domain (rest looked up from reference TRBV30 and TRBJ1-5): SQTIHQWPATLVQPVGSPLSLECTVEGTSNPNLYWYRQAAGRGLQLLFYSVGIGQISSEVPQNLSASRPQDRQFILSSKKLLLSDSGFYLCAWSVQVSQPQHFGDGTRLSIL.

The rearrangement uses TRBV2 and TRBJ2-7; weak D call: TRBD2 (6 bases). The CDR3 runs to 10 residues. CDR1 and CDR2 from the germline V gene are SNHLY and FYNNEI. The chain's CDR3 is CAIGGYEQYF. Written as DNA, the CDR3 is TGTGCAATAGGAGGGTACGAGCAGTACTTC. Full variable domain (outside the CDR3, taken from reference TRBV2 and TRBJ2-7): EPEVTQTPSHQVTQMGQEVILRCVPISNHLYFYWYRQILGQKVEFLVSFYNNEISEKSEIFDDQFSVERPDGSNFTLKIRSTKLEDSAMYFCAIGGYEQYFGPGTRLTVT.

The J gene is TRBJ1-1, the V gene TRBV19, with a weak D call TRBD1 (5 bases). In germline, CDR1 is LNHDA, CDR2 SQIVND (reference sequence). V was trimmed by 3 bases and J by 5 bases, leaving 10 bases between them. The CDR3 loop spans 13 amino acids. The CDR3, as DNA: TGTGCCAGTAGTATCAGGGTGGGTACTGAAGCTTTCTTT. Protein: CASSIRVGTEAFF.

This chain connects TRBV4-1 to TRBJ1-2; 7 bases align to TRBD1. This CDR3 contains 13 residues. Unmatched junction bases numbered 0, after V lost 2 bases and J lost 3 bases. Germline CDR1 reads MGHRA; CDR2 reads YSYEKL. The CDR3 nucleotides read TGCGCCAGCAGCCAACAGGGGGACTATGGCTACACCTTC. Amino acids: CASSQQGDYGYTF.

The gene calls are TRBV9 and TRBJ1-4; tentative D call: TRBD1 (6 bases). The CDR3 is 15 residues long. Trimming stripped 0 bases from V and 3 bases from J, with 9 bases between. From germline, CDR1 is SGDLS and CDR2 YYNGEE. CDR3: CASSVEGDANEKLFF. The CDR3 DNA sequence: TGTGCCAGCAGCGTAGAGGGGGATGCTAATGAAAAACTGTTTTTT.

The J gene is TRBJ1-1, the V gene TRBV3-1 (or the pseudogene TRBV3-2); 10 positions match TRBD1. This CDR3 region has 14 residues. V dropped 5 bases and J dropped 3; count of bases not matched to a gene: 3. Looked up from germline, CDR1 is LGHDT and CDR2 is YNNKEL (reference sequence). CDR3 DNA: TGTGCCAGCAGCTTGACAGGGGGCTACACTGAAGCTTTCTTT. This encodes CASSLTGGYTEAFF.